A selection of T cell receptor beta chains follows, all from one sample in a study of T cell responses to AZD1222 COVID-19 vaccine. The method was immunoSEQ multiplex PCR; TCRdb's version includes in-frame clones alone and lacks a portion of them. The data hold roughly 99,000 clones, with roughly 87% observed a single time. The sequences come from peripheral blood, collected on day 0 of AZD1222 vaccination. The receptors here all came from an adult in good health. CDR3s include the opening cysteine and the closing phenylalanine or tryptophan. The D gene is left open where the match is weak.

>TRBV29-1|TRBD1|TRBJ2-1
CSVEVSGQFYSYNEQFF
TGCAGCGTTGAAGTTTCGGGACAGTTTTACTCCTACAATGAGCAGTTCTTC
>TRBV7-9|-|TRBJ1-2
CASSRDGSLIYGYTF
TGTGCCAGCAGCCGCGACGGATCCTTAATCTATGGCTACACCTTC
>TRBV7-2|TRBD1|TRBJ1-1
CASRQFTGGIAEAFF
TGTGCCAGCAGGCAATTTACAGGGGGCATCGCTGAAGCTTTCTTT
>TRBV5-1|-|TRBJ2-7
CASSLYGTPYEQYF
TGCGCCAGCAGCTTGTATGGGACCCCCTACGAGCAGTACTTC
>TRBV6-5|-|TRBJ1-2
CASRSDRITYGYTF
TGTGCCAGCAGGTCGGACCGAATAACTTATGGCTACACCTTC
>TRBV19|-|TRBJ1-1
CASSIAHRDYTEAFF
TGTGCCAGTAGTATAGCCCACAGGGACTACACTGAAGCTTTCTTT
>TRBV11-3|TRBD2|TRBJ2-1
CASSSRTSLYNEQFF
TGTGCCAGCAGCTCCCGGACTAGCCTCTACAATGAGCAGTTCTTC
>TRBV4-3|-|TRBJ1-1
CASSQVAGSAFF
TGCGCCAGCAGCCAAGTAGCCGGGTCGGCTTTCTTT
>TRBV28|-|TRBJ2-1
CASSLSRRPNEQFF
TGTGCCAGCAGTTTGAGCAGGAGACCCAATGAGCAGTTCTTC
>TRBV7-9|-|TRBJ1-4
CASSPRMRETHNEKLFF
TGTGCCAGCAGCCCGCGAATGCGGGAAACCCATAATGAAAAACTGTTTTTT
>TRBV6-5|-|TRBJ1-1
CASSYRFIGASEEAFF
TGTGCCAGCAGTTACCGTTTCATAGGGGCCAGCGAAGAAGCTTTCTTT
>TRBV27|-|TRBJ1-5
CASRGLTQGRFQPQHF
TGTGCCAGCAGGGGACTAACACAGGGTAGATTTCAGCCCCAGCATTTT
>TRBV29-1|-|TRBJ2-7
CSVRTGRSYEQYF
TGCAGCGTCCGGACGGGACGCTCCTACGAGCAGTACTTC